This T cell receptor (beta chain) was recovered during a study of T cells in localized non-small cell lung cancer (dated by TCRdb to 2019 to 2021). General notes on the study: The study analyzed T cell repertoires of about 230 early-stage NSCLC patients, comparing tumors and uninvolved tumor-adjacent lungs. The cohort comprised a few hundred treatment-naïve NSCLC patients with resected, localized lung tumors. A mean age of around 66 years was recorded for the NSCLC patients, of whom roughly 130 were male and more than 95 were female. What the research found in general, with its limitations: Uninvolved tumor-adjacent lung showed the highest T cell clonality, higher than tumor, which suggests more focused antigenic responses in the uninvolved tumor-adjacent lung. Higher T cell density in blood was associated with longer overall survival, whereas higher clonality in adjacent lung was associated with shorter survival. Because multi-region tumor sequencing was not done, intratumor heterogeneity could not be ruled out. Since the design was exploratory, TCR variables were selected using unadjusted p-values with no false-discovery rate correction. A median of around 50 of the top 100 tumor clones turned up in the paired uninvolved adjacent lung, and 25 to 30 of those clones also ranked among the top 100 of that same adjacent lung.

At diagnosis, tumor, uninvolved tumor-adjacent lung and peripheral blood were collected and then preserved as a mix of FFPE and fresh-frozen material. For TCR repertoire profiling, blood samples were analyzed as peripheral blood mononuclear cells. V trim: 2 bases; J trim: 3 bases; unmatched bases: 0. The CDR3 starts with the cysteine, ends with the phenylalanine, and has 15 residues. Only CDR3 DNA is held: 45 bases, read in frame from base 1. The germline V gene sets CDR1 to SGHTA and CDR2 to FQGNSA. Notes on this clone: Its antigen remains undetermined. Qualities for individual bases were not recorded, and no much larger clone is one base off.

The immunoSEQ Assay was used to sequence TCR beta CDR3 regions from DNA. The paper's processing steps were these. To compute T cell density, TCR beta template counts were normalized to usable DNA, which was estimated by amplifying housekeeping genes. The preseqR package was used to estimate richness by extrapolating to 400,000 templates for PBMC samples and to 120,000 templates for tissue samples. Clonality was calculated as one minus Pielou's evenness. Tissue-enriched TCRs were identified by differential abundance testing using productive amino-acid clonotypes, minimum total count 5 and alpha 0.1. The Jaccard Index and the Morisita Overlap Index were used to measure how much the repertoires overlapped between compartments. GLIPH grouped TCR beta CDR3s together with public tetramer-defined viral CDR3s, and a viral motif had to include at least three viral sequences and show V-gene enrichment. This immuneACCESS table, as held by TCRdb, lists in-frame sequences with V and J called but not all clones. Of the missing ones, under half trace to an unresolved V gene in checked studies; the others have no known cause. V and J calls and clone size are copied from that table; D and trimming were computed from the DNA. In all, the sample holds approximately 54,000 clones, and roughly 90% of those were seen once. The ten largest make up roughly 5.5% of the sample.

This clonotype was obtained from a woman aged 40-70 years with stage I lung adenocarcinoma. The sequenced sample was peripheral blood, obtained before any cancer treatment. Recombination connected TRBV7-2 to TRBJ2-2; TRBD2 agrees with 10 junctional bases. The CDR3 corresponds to CASSLLAGDTGELFF. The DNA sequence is TGTGCCAGCAGCTTACTAGCGGGGGACACCGGGGAGCTGTTTTTT.